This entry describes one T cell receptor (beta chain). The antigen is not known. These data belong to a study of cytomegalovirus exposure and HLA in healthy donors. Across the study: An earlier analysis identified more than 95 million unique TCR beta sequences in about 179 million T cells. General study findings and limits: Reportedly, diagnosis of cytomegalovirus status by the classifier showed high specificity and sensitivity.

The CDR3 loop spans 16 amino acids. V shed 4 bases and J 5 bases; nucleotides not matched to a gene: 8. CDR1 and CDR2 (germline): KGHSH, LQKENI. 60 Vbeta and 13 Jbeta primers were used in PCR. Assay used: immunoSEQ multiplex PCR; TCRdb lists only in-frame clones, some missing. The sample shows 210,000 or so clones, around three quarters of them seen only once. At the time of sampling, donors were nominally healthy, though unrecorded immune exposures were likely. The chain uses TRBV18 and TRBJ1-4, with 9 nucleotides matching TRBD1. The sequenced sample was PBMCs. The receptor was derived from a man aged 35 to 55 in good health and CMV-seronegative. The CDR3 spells CASSQNGQGNNEKLFF. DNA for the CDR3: TGTGCCAGCTCACAAAATGGACAGGGGAACAATGAAAAACTGTTTTTT.